The 16 T cell receptor beta chains below were found in one sample sequenced in a study of cytomegalovirus exposure and HLA in healthy donors. Sequenced by immunoSEQ multiplex PCR; TCRdb stores in-frame clones only, minus some. The repertoire holds 80,000 to 90,000 clones, with roughly 96% as singletons. The sequenced material came from PBMCs. The receptors shown here come from a man aged 18 to 35 in good health and CMV-seronegative.

This clone came up once. This chain connects TRBV5-8 to TRBJ2-7; TRBD2 matches at 9 bases. The germline gives CDR1 SGHTS, CDR2 YDEGEE. V trimming: 4 bases; J trimming: 6 bases; junction bases outside the gene matches: 11. The CDR3 covers 15 residues. CDR3 protein: CASSPRVAGAGEQYV. CDR3 nucleotide sequence: TGTGCCAGCAGCCCTCGGGTAGCGGGAGCGGGCGAGCAGTACGTC.

This chain uses TRBV6-5 with TRBJ2-1; D is undetermined. This CDR3 region has 15 residues. The V gene's germline CDR1 is MNHEY and CDR2 SVGAGI. V shed 3 bases and J shed 0 bases, with 9 bases lying between them. The CDR3 loop is CASSYLSSSYNEQFF. The DNA for the CDR3 is TGTGCCAGCAGTTATTTATCGAGCTCCTACAATGAGCAGTTCTTC.

The genes are TRBV30 and TRBJ1-2, with a possible D match to TRBD1 (6 bases). Trimming shortened V by 1 base and J by 5 bases, and 14 bases separated the two germline ends. The CDR3 is made up of 14 amino acids. CDR1 and CDR2 (germline): GTSNPN, SVGIG (reference sequence). The CDR3 DNA is TGTGCCTGGAGTGACAGGGTCCCGTCGTATGGCTACACCTTC. Its translation: CAWSDRVPSYGYTF.

Remarks on this clone: The sample holds other DNA sequences that translate to the same CDR3. CDR3 sequence (DNA): TGCAGTGCCCGAACGGGGGGCGTAGCTTTCTTT. Amino acids: CSARTGGVAFF. The chain recombines TRBV20-1 with TRBJ1-1; tentatively, D is TRBD1 (6 bases). V was trimmed by 6 bases and J by 10 bases, leaving 15 bases between them. The germline gives CDR1 DFQATT, CDR2 SNEGSKA (reference sequence). The length of the CDR3 is 11 residues.

The CDR3 region has the DNA TGTGCCAGCAGCCTGGGTGGACACCGGAACACCGGGGAGCTGTTTTTT. Protein: CASSLGGHRNTGELFF. This sequence joins TRBV5-6 and TRBJ2-2; D is perhaps TRBD1 (5 bases). Germline V CDR1 and CDR2: SGHDT, YYEEEE. V shed 4 bases and J shed 1 base, with 14 bases lying between them. This CDR3 region has 16 residues.

The rearrangement uses TRBV29-1 and TRBJ2-7; D may be TRBD1 (5 bases). V gave up 5 bases and J gave up 5 bases, with 10 bases separating them. Germline values: CDR1 SQVTM, CDR2 ANQGSEA. The CDR3 contains 11 residues. The CDR3, as DNA: TGCAGCGTTAGCAGGGCAGACGAGCAGTACTTC. Amino acid sequence: CSVSRADEQYF.

This chain links TRBV11-3 with TRBJ1-5; D ambiguous. Trimming removed 2 bases at V and 0 bases at J, with 2 bases between. Germline V gene lookup returns CDR1 SGHNT and CDR2 YENEEA. The CDR3 spans 13 residues. CDR3 DNA: TGTGCCAGCAGCTTATATAGCAATCAGCCCCAGCATTTT. Its protein is CASSLYSNQPQHF.

V usage is TRBV19 and J usage is TRBJ1-4; 7 bases agree with TRBD1. The CDR3 spans 17 residues. CDR1 and CDR2 from the germline V gene are LNHDA and SQIVND (reference sequence). The J segment lost 7 bases and the V segment lost 8 bases, leaving 19 bases of the junction unmatched. CDR3: CASADRPFSMISEKLFF. In nucleotides, the CDR3 is TGTGCCAGTGCGGACAGGCCTTTTTCGATGATTAGTGAAAAACTGTTTTTT.

CDR3: CASRRSRTHSYEQYV. In nucleotides, the CDR3 is TGTGCCAGCAGACGGAGCAGGACACACTCCTACGAGCAGTACGTC. The gene calls are TRBV6-5 and TRBJ2-7; tentative D call: TRBD1 (5 bases). Deletions cut 6 bases from V and 0 bases from J, with 15 bases between. CDR1 MNHEY and CDR2 SVGAGI come from the germline V gene. There are 15 residues in the CDR3.

V usage is TRBV30 and J usage is TRBJ1-4; weak D call: TRBD1 (5 bases). The germline V gene has CDR1 GTSNPN and CDR2 SVGIG (reference sequence). Between the trimmed V and J ends, which lost 0 bases and 8 bases, there was a span of 13 bases. This CDR3 comprises 14 residues. The CDR3 bases are TGTGCCTGGAGTGTACCAGGGTCTGAAGAAAAACTGTTTTTT. Residues: CAWSVPGSEEKLFF.

This clone was counted a single time. The V call is TRBV19, the J call TRBJ2-7, with D maybe TRBD2 (6 bases). The CDR3 contains 12 residues. Germline CDR1 and CDR2: LNHDA and SQIVND (reference sequence). V lost 8 bases to trimming and J lost 1 base, with 9 bases between them. CDR3 nucleotide sequence: TGTGCCAGTGCGGGGCGATCCTACGAGCAGTACTTC. This encodes CASAGRSYEQYF. Variable domain in full (rest from reference TRBV19 and TRBJ2-7): DGGITQSPKYLFRKEGQNVTLSCEQNLNHDAMYWYRQDPGQGLRLIYYSQIVNDFQKGDIAEGYSVSREKKESFPLTVTSAQKNPTAFYLCASAGRSYEQYFGPGTRLTVT.

This sequence joins TRBV11-3 and TRBJ2-1; possible D gene TRBD1, 6 bases. V lost 1 base to trimming and J lost 5 bases, with 9 bases between them. Per the germline V gene, CDR1 is SGHNT and CDR2 is YENEEA. The CDR3 consists of 14 residues. CDR3 DNA: TGTGCCAGCAGCTTAGTCGGGACACACAATGAGCAGTTCTTC. It yields the protein CASSLVGTHNEQFF.

This rearrangement joins TRBV30 to TRBJ1-5; TRBD1 aligns across 9 bases. After removal of 6 bases from V and 7 bases from J, the junction contained 10 bases not matched to a gene. The CDR3 runs 14 residues. CDR1 is GTSNPN, CDR2 SVGIG, per germline (reference sequence). The CDR3 DNA follows: TGTGCCTGCGGGACAGGGTTTCCGAGCCAGCCCCAGCATTTT. Translating gives CACGTGFPSQPQHF. The complete variable domain, with remaining parts taken from reference TRBV30 and TRBJ1-5, reads SQTIHQWPATLVQPVGSPLSLECTVEGTSNPNLYWYRQAAGRGLQLLFYSVGIGQISSEVPQNLSASRPQDRQFILSSKKLLLSDSGFYLCACGTGFPSQPQHFGDGTRLSIL.

The chain carries TRBV19 and TRBJ1-2; unclear D gene. Trimming took 4 bases from V and 1 from J, leaving 10 bases between them. Looked up from germline, CDR1 is LNHDA and CDR2 is SQIVND (reference sequence). The CDR3 loop spans 14 amino acids. CDR3 in DNA: TGTGCCAGTAGTACCCGTGGGAGTAACTATGGCTACACCTTC. Residues: CASSTRGSNYGYTF.

This chain links TRBV6-1 with TRBJ2-5; 13 bases agree with TRBD2. V trimming: 5 bases; J trimming: 5 bases; junction bases outside the gene matches: 5. Germline V lookup: CDR1 MNHNS, CDR2 SASEGT. The CDR3 spans 15 residues. The CDR3, as DNA: TGTGCCAGCAGTTTCGGGACTAGCGGGACGGAGACCCAGTACTTC. It translates to CASSFGTSGTETQYF.

V gene TRBV5-4 combines with J gene TRBJ2-7; D is possibly TRBD1 (6 bases). The CDR3 extends over 13 amino acids. Trimming removed 4 bases from V and 3 bases from J, with 11 bases in between. CDR1 is SGHNT and CDR2 is YYREEE in the germline V gene (reference sequence). The CDR3 spells CASSTTGGYEQYV. The CDR3 nucleotides are TGTGCCAGCAGCACGACAGGCGGCTACGAGCAGTACGTC.